This TCR beta chain was profiled in a study of cytomegalovirus exposure and HLA in healthy donors. The primer mix had 60 Vbeta and 13 Jbeta primers. TCRdb keeps only in-frame clones here, not all; method: immunoSEQ multiplex PCR. The sample has 160,000 or so clones, roughly 80% seen once. V was trimmed by 2 bases and J by 3 bases, leaving 11 bases between them. CDR3 length: 15 amino acids. Germline V CDR1 and CDR2: SGHNT, YENEEA. Sequences were obtained from PBMCs. The sequence was obtained from a woman in her 30s in good health and CMV-seronegative. V is TRBV11-3 and J is TRBJ2-1; possible D gene TRBD2, 5 bases. CDR3 DNA sequence: TGTGCCAGCAGCTTACGAGGGAACTTCTACAATGAGCAGTTCTTC. Translated, it gives CASSLRGNFYNEQFF.